One sample yielded the 26 T cell receptor beta chains listed below, sequenced in a study of T cells in Graves' hyperthyroidism and ophthalmopathy. There were TCR beta CDR3 regions amplified from RNA transcripts. The TCR CDR3 was amplified in a first-round RT-PCR using the HTBI primer set. One entry per CDR3 protein results from TCRdb running MiXCR on the multiplex PCR reads. The sample lists hundreds of thousands of distinct CDR3 sequences; about 15% were seen once. Specimen: blood. The receptors derive from a woman between 18 and 29 years old with Graves' ophthalmopathy.

This clonotype showed up many times. The chain couples TRBV5-1 to TRBJ1-1, with 7 bases matching TRBD1. The CDR3 loop spans 15 amino acids. CDR1 is SGHRS and CDR2 is YFSETQ in the germline V gene. With 2 bases clipped from V and 5 bases from J, the junction kept 9 bases outside the gene matches. The CDR3 DNA reads as TGCGCCAGCAGCTTATCGACAGGGCGTGGGACTGAAGCTTTCTTT. This gives the protein CASSLSTGRGTEAFF.

This clonotype was detected only a few times. The CDR3: CATSNTGELFF. The DNA for the CDR3 is TGTGCCACCTCGAACACCGGGGAGCTGTTTTTT. The V call is TRBV27, the J call TRBJ2-2; no reliable D call. CDR3 size: 11 residues. The germline gives CDR1 MNHEY, CDR2 SMNVEV (reference sequence). Deletions cut 10 bases from V and 0 bases from J, with 3 bases between.

This clonotype was counted once. The V and J genes are TRBV7-6 and TRBJ1-3; no clear D gene. The CDR3 totals 16 residues. V was trimmed by 1 base and J by 0 bases, leaving 10 bases between them. CDR1 and CDR2 (germline): SGHVS, FNYEAQ. The CDR3 here is CASSLELVSSGNTIYF. The CDR3 DNA reads TGTGCCAGCAGCTTAGAATTGGTATCCTCTGGAAACACCATATATTTT.

This clonotype was recorded many times. V is TRBV28 and J is TRBJ1-2; no firm D call. CDR1 MDHEN and CDR2 SYDVKM come from the germline V gene. This CDR3 has 11 amino acids. The ends were cut back, 5 bases at V and 4 bases at J, with 5 bases in the middle. In DNA, the CDR3 is TGTGCCAGCAGTGTGACCTATGGCTACACCTTC. It yields the protein CASSVTYGYTF.

In its sample, this clonotype was seen many times. The chain recombines TRBV4-1 with TRBJ2-5; no reliable D call. V dropped 1 base and J dropped 3 bases, with 15 bases sitting between them. The CDR3 is 16 residues long. The germline gives CDR1 MGHRA, CDR2 YSYEKL. This CDR3 reads CASSQGGSGDKETQYF. Here the CDR3 DNA reads TGCGCCAGCAGCCAAGGGGGTAGTGGGGATAAAGAGACCCAGTACTTC.

V usage is TRBV11-3 and J usage is TRBJ2-1, with 11 bases aligning to TRBD2. V trimming: 2 bases; J trimming: 4 bases; junction bases outside the gene matches: 16. The germline gives CDR1 SGHNT, CDR2 YENEEA. CDR3 length equals 20 residues. CDR3 sequence: CASSLQTSGAAALLYNEQFF. The CDR3 DNA reads as TGTGCCAGCAGCTTACAGACTAGCGGGGCCGCCGCATTACTATACAATGAGCAGTTCTTC.

The chain joins TRBV7-3 to TRBJ2-3; 8 bases fit TRBD2. V shed 8 bases and J 6 bases; nucleotides not matched to a gene: 10. This CDR3 is 14 amino acids long. Germline V CDR1 and CDR2: SGHTA, FQGTGA. The CDR3 spells CASAPDSGTDTQYF. In DNA, the CDR3 is TGTGCCAGCGCCCCTGATAGCGGGACGGATACGCAGTATTTT.

This sequence joins TRBV7-9 and TRBJ1-1; TRBD1 is a possible D gene (5 bases). Trimming cost V 1 base and J 9 bases, with 12 bases left between them. The germline V gene encodes CDR1 SEHNR and CDR2 FQNEAQ (reference sequence). The CDR3 spans 13 residues. The DNA for the CDR3 is TGTGCCAGCAGCTTAGAAGACTACAGGAAAGCTTTCTTT. Translated: CASSLEDYRKAFF.

This clonotype was detected ten times or more. The chain carries TRBV28 and TRBJ2-7, with D unclear. This CDR3 is 13 amino acids long. Between the trimmed V and J ends, which lost 6 bases and 4 bases, there was a span of 13 bases. Germline V gene lookup returns CDR1 MDHEN and CDR2 SYDVKM. The DNA for the CDR3 is TGTGCCAGCAGCCCGGCGAGGTCTTACGAGCAGTACTTC. This encodes CASSPARSYEQYF.

This clonotype was counted between two and nine times. This rearrangement joins TRBV4-2 to TRBJ2-7; D is perhaps TRBD1 or TRBD2 (5 bases each). This CDR3 is 15 amino acids long. Deletions cut 0 bases from V and 0 bases from J, with 9 bases between. Germline V gene lookup returns CDR1 LGHNA and CDR2 YNFKEQ. CDR3 sequence (DNA): TGTGCCAGCAGCCAAGAAGGGACGGACTCCTACGAGCAGTACTTC. Its translation is CASSQEGTDSYEQYF.

This clonotype was recorded many times. The CDR3 DNA follows: TGTGCCCAGCCCCCTACCCCCGGGTCGGAGTACTTC. It specifies CAQPPTPGSEYF. The rearrangement links TRBV30 to TRBJ2-5; D is unresolved. V was pared by 8 bases and J by 12 bases, with 22 bases between. The CDR3 is made up of 12 amino acids. The germline gives CDR1 GTSNPN, CDR2 SVGIG (reference sequence). The full variable domain, in which reference TRBV30 and TRBJ2-5 provide the parts outside the CDR3, is SQTIHQWPATLVQPVGSPLSLECTVEGTSNPNLYWYRQAAGRGLQLLFYSVGIGQISSEVPQNLSASRPQDRQFILSSKKLLLSDSGFYLCAQPPTPGSEYFGPGTRLLVL.

The V gene is TRBV7-9, the J gene TRBJ1-2, with unresolved D. Between the trimmed V and J ends, which lost 8 bases and 4 bases, there was a span of 8 bases. This CDR3 region has 11 residues. CDR1 is SEHNR and CDR2 is FQNEAQ in the germline V gene (reference sequence). DNA for the CDR3: TGTGCCAGCCCCAGCCCCTATGGCTACACCTTC. Amino acid sequence: CASPSPYGYTF.

The chain uses TRBV7-9 and TRBJ2-3, with a tentative D call TRBD2 (5 bases). This CDR3 region has 13 residues. V was trimmed by 6 bases and J by 7 bases, leaving 14 bases between them. CDR1 and CDR2 from the germline V gene are SEHNR and FQNEAQ (reference sequence). CDR3 amino acids: CASSQKAEHTQYF. The DNA of the CDR3 is TGTGCCAGCAGTCAAAAAGCGGAGCATACGCAGTATTTT.

At least ten counts were recorded for this clonotype. This chain joins TRBV24-1 and TRBJ1-5; the D is unclear. Germline-derived CDR1 and CDR2 are KGHDR and SFDVKD. The CDR3 has 16 residues. The V and J ends lost 3 bases and 2 bases respectively, with 13 bases between them. Here the CDR3 reads CATSDNPGQGNQPQHF. CDR3 DNA: TGTGCCACCAGTGATAACCCGGGCCAGGGCAATCAGCCCCAGCATTTT.

This clonotype was recorded at least ten times. The chain recombines TRBV6-5 with TRBJ2-7, with 8 nucleotides matching TRBD2. V lost 0 bases and J lost 4; bases outside the gene matches: 11. Germline V gives CDR1 MNHEY, CDR2 SVGAGI. This CDR3 region has 17 residues. The CDR3 sequence is CASSYSLRAGGGYEQYF. The CDR3 DNA reads as TGTGCCAGCAGTTACTCCTTACGGGCGGGGGGAGGGTACGAGCAGTACTTC.

This clonotype was counted ten times or more. The chain uses TRBV2 and TRBJ2-5; D tentatively reads TRBD1 or TRBD2 (5 bases each). The CDR3 length is 18 residues. Trimming removed 1 base at V and 0 bases at J, with 18 bases between. Germline assignment: CDR1 SNHLY and CDR2 FYNNEI. CDR3 nucleotide sequence: TGTGCCAGCAGTGAAGTGAGGGGACCATCTTCGGACCAAGAGACCCAGTACTTC. Residues: CASSEVRGPSSDQETQYF.

The table lists this clonotype with many counts. For the CDR3, the DNA is TGTGCCAGCAGCCGGGGGTCTCAGCCCCAGCATTTT. It translates to CASSRGSQPQHF. The chain carries TRBV5-6 and TRBJ1-5, with D perhaps TRBD1 (5 bases). The CDR3 has 12 amino acids. Per the germline V gene, CDR1 is SGHDT and CDR2 is YYEEEE. V lost 4 bases to trimming and J lost 6 bases, with 8 bases between them.

This clonotype was seen more than once but under ten times. V is TRBV27 and J is TRBJ2-3; 12 bases map to TRBD2. The CDR3 is 16 amino acids. Looked up from germline, CDR1 is MNHEY and CDR2 is SMNVEV (reference sequence). The V and J ends lost 5 bases and 4 bases, in that order; junction bases with no gene match: 7. DNA for the CDR3: TGTGCCAGCAGTGCGATCCTAGCGGGAGGGCCAGATACGCAGTATTTT. This codes for CASSAILAGGPDTQYF.

This clonotype was counted ten times or more. The chain recombines TRBV29-1 with TRBJ2-1, with 11 positions matching TRBD1. This CDR3 region has 15 residues. Germline V gives CDR1 SQVTM, CDR2 ANQGSEA. V shed 3 bases, J shed 6 bases, and the junction held 7 bases outside the gene matches. This CDR3 is CSVDMPGQGGNEQFF. The CDR3 nucleotides are TGCAGCGTTGATATGCCGGGACAGGGGGGCAATGAGCAGTTCTTC.

This clonotype has at least ten counts. DNA for the CDR3: TGTGCCAGCAGCGTCTCTAGCGGGGTTACCTACAATGAGCAGTTCTTC. Encoded protein: CASSVSSGVTYNEQFF. V is TRBV7-3 and J is TRBJ2-1; 9 bases agree with TRBD2. J gave up 2 bases and V 5 bases, and 7 bases lay outside the gene matches. The CDR3 length is 16 residues. The germline gives CDR1 SGHTA, CDR2 FQGTGA.

This clonotype has only a few counts. The V call is TRBV29-1, the J call TRBJ1-2, with D tentatively TRBD1 (5 bases). The length of the CDR3 is 11 residues. The V gene lost 0 bases and the J gene lost 8 bases, with 7 bases spanning the gap. Germline CDR1 reads SQVTM; CDR2 reads ANQGSEA. CDR3 residues: CSVEDRDGYTF. CDR3 in DNA: TGCAGCGTTGAAGACAGGGACGGCTACACCTTC.

The chain combines TRBV30 with TRBJ1-3; tentatively, D is TRBD1 (5 bases). There are 12 residues in the CDR3. Germline CDR1 GTSNPN, CDR2 SVGIG (reference sequence). Trimming cost V 1 base and J 8 bases, with 9 bases left between them. The CDR3 is CAWSGGGDTIYF. The CDR3 bases are TGTGCCTGGAGTGGGGGGGGAGACACCATATATTTT.

This clonotype was observed at least ten times. The genes are TRBV27 and TRBJ2-1; D gene unclear. V was pared by 8 bases and J by 10 bases, with 18 bases between. The CDR3 contains 13 residues. In germline, CDR1 is MNHEY, CDR2 SMNVEV (reference sequence). CDR3 in amino acids: CASSVRALWEQFF. The CDR3 nucleotides read TGTGCCAGCTCCGTTAGGGCCCTTTGGGAGCAGTTCTTC.

This clonotype was recorded many times. The chain joins TRBV6-1 to TRBJ1-1; 7 positions match TRBD1. This CDR3 comprises 15 residues. V was pared by 5 bases and J by 1 base, with 7 bases of the junction left unmatched. Germline values: CDR1 MNHNS, CDR2 SASEGT. CDR3 loop: CASSKSGQTNTEAFF. In DNA, the CDR3 is TGTGCCAGCAGTAAATCGGGACAGACGAACACTGAAGCTTTCTTT.

The sample holds many counts of this clonotype. This chain uses TRBV2 with TRBJ1-1; D is uncertain. Germline assignment: CDR1 SNHLY and CDR2 FYNNEI. This CDR3 is 13 amino acids long. V lost 2 bases and J lost 0, with 4 bases in between. CDR3 in amino acids: CASSEWVNTEAFF. The CDR3 DNA reads TGTGCCAGCAGTGAATGGGTGAACACTGAAGCTTTCTTT.

Of note for this clonotype: The germline gene is not matched at one end of the junction; a read error may be the cause. This chain connects TRBV5-5 to TRBJ2-5; unclear D gene. The CDR3 consists of 14 residues. The V gene's germline CDR1 is SGHKS and CDR2 YYEKEE (reference sequence). CDR3 DNA: TGCGCCAGCAGCGCGCTACCGGCCCAAGAGACCCAGTACTTC. This translates into CASSALPAQETQYF.